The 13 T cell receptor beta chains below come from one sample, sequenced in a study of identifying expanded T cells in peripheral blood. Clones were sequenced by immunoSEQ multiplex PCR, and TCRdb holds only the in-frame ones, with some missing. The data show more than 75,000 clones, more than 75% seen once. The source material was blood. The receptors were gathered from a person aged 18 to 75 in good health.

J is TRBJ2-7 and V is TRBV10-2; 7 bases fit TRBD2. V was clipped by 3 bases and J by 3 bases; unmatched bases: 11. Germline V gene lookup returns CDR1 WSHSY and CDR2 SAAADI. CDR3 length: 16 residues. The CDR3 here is CASSDEAGVNFYEQYF. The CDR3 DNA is TGCGCCAGCAGTGATGAGGCGGGGGTTAATTTCTACGAGCAGTACTTC.

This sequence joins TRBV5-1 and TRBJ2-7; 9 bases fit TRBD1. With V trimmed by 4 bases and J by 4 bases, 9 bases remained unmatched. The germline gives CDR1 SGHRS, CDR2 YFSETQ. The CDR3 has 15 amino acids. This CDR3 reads CASSGVGTGQYEQYF. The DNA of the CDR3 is TGCGCCAGCAGCGGGGTAGGGACAGGGCAGTACGAGCAGTACTTC.

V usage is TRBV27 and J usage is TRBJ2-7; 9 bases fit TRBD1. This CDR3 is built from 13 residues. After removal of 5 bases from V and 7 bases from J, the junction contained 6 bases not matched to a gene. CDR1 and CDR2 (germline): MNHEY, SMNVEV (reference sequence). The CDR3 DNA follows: TGTGCCAGCAGTGGGACAGGGTTAGGGGAGCAGTACTTC. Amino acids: CASSGTGLGEQYF.

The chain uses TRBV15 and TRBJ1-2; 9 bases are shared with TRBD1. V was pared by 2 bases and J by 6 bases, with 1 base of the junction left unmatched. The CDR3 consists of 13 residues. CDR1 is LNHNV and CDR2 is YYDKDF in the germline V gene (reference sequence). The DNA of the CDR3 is TGTGCCACCAGCAGACGACAGGGGGATGGCTACACCTTC. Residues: CATSRRQGDGYTF.

This chain's CDR3 is CASSEGQFGFRISFF. CDR3 coding DNA: TGTGCCAGCAGTGAAGGGCAGTTTGGCTTTCGGATCAGCTTCTTT. The chain links TRBV6-1 to TRBJ1-1, with D hard to call. Trimming took 1 base from V and 14 from J, leaving 23 bases between them. CDR3 size: 15 residues. In germline, CDR1 is MNHNS, CDR2 SASEGT.

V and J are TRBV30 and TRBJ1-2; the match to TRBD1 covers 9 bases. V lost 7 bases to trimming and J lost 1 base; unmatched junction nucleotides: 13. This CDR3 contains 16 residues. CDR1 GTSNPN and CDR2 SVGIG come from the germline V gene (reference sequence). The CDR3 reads CASLPLGQGINYGYTF. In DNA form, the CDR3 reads TGTGCCTCGCTCCCCTTGGGACAGGGCATTAACTATGGCTACACCTTC.

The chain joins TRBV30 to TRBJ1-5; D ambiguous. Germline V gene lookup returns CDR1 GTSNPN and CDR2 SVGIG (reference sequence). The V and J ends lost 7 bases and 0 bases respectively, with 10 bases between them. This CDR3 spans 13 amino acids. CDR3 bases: TGTGCCTTATCAGGTTCTAGCAATCAGCCCCAGCATTTT. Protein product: CALSGSSNQPQHF.

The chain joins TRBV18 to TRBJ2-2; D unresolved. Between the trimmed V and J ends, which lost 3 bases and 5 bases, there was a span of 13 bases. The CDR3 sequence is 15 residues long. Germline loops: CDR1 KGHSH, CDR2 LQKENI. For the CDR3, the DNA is TGTGCCAGCTCACCTGGGGTGCTGAGGACCGGGGAGCTGTTTTTT. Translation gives CASSPGVLRTGELFF.

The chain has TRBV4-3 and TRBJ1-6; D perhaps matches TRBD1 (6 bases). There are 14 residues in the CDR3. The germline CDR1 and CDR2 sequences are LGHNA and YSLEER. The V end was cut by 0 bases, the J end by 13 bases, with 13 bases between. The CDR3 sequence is CASSQDFRGGPLHF. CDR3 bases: TGCGCCAGCAGCCAAGATTTCCGGGGGGGCCCCCTCCACTTT.

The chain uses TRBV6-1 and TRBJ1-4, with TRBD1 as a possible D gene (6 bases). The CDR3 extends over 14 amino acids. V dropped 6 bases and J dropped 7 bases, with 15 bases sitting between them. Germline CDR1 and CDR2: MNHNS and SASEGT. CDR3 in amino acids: CASRPRGQGEKLFF. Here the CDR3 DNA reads TGTGCCAGCAGGCCCCGGGGGCAAGGTGAAAAACTGTTTTTT.

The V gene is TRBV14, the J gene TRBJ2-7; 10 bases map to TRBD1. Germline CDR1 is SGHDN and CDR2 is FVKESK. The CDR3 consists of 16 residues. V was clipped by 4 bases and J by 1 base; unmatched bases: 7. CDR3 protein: CASSPIPGQGSYEQYF. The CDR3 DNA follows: TGTGCCAGCAGCCCGATTCCGGGACAGGGGTCCTACGAGCAGTACTTC.

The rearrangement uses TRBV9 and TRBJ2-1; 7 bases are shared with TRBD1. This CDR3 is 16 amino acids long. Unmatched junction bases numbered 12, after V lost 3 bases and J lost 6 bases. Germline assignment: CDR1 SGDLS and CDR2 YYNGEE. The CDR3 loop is CASSAQQGMIGNEQFF. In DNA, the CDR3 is TGTGCCAGCAGCGCTCAACAGGGGATGATCGGCAATGAGCAGTTCTTC. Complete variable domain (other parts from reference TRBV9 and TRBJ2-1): DSGVTQTPKHLITATGQRVTLRCSPRSGDLSVYWYQQSLDQGLQFLIQYYNGEERAKGNILERFSAQQFPDLHSELNLSSLELGDSALYFCASSAQQGMIGNEQFFGPGTRLTVL.

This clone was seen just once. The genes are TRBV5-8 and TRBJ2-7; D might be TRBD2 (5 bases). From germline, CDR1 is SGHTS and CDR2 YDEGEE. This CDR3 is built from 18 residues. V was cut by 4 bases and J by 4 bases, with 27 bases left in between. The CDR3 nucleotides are TGTGCCAGCAGCCCCGCGGGCAGGCCCCAGCCCCCCTTATACGAGCAGTACTTC. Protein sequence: CASSPAGRPQPPLYEQYF.